Each of the 10 T cell receptor beta chains below was sequenced from the same sample in a study of cytomegalovirus exposure and HLA in healthy donors. This PCR relied on a set of 60 Vbeta primers and 13 Jbeta primers. The method was immunoSEQ multiplex PCR; TCRdb's version includes in-frame clones alone and lacks a portion of them. This sample has about 130,000 clones; 65% to 85% occur once, and the top ten carry roughly 1.2%. The source material was PBMCs. These receptor sequences come from a boy younger than 18 in good health and CMV-seronegative.

This clone was seen a single time. The chain uses TRBV6-1 and TRBJ1-1; no definite D call. CDR1 is MNHNS and CDR2 is SASEGT in the germline V gene. Trimming left V 8 bases short and J 6 bases short, with 16 bases between. CDR3 length: 13 residues. The CDR3: CASSSTLSPEAFF. For the CDR3, the DNA is TGTGCCAGCTCCTCCACATTGTCACCTGAAGCTTTCTTT.

The chain uses TRBV27 and TRBJ2-1; D is possibly TRBD2 (6 bases). The CDR3 is made up of 16 amino acids. Germline CDR1 is MNHEY and CDR2 is SMNVEV (reference sequence). Trimming took 5 bases from V and 5 from J, leaving 19 bases between them. As DNA, the CDR3 is TGTGCCAGCAGTCCACTCGCCGGACGGACTAACAATGAGCAGTTCTTC. Its translation is CASSPLAGRTNNEQFF.

As for this clone: Other DNA sequences of this sample code for an identical CDR3. J is TRBJ2-5 and V is TRBV5-1; TRBD1 might be the D (6 bases). V was clipped by 1 base and J by 5 bases, with 9 bases between them. CDR3 length equals 13 residues. CDR1 and CDR2 from the germline V gene are SGHRS and YFSETQ. CDR3 bases: TGCGCCAGCAGCTTGACAGGGCGGGAGACCCAGTACTTC. Translating it yields CASSLTGRETQYF. Based on the CDR3 plus reference TRBV5-1 and TRBJ2-5, the full variable domain is KAGVTQTPRYLIKTRGQQVTLSCSPISGHRSVSWYQQTPGQGLQFLFEYFSETQRNKGNFPGRFSGRQFSNSRSEMNVSTLELGDSALYLCASSLTGRETQYFGPGTRLLVL.

The chain combines TRBV4-3 with TRBJ2-7; no definite D call. The CDR3 is 15 residues long. Trimming pared 1 base from V and 3 bases from J, leaving 13 bases between. CDR1 is LGHNA and CDR2 is YSLEER in the germline V gene. The chain's CDR3 is CASSQASAVYYEQYF. CDR3 sequence (DNA): TGCGCCAGCAGCCAAGCCTCTGCGGTGTACTACGAGCAGTACTTC.

This clone has only a few counts. V usage is TRBV4-2 and J usage is TRBJ1-3; 10 nucleotides align to TRBD1. CDR1 and CDR2 from the germline V gene are LGHNA and YNFKEQ. CDR3 length: 19 amino acids. Unmatched junction bases numbered 9, after V lost 1 base and J lost 0 bases. The CDR3 DNA reads as TGTGCCAGCAGCCAAGTAGGGACAGGGGCTTCCCCCTCTGGAAACACCATATATTTT. Amino acids: CASSQVGTGASPSGNTIYF.

The V and J genes are TRBV7-2 and TRBJ1-1; 8 bases are shared with TRBD1. This CDR3 is 14 amino acids long. Germline CDR1 reads SGHTA; CDR2 reads FQGNSA. Germline trimming cut 5 bases from V and 3 bases from J; bases unmatched to any gene: 5. CDR3 nucleotides: TGTGCCAGCAGCCCCGACAGGGGACACACTGAAGCTTTCTTT. It encodes CASSPDRGHTEAFF. Filled out from reference TRBV7-2 and TRBJ1-1, the complete variable domain reads GAGVSQSPSNKVTEKGKDVELRCDPISGHTALYWYRQSLGQGLEFLIYFQGNSAPDKSGLPSDRFSAERTGGSVSTLTIQRTQQEDSAVYLCASSPDRGHTEAFFGQGTRLTVV.

The chain has TRBV6-5 and TRBJ2-5; a possible D gene is TRBD1 (6 bases). The CDR3 covers 13 residues. Trimming removed 2 bases at V and 4 bases at J, with 8 bases between. CDR1 and CDR2 (germline): MNHEY, SVGAGI. CDR3 nucleotides: TGTGCCAGCAGTTACACAGGGATAGAGACCCAGTACTTC. Its translation is CASSYTGIETQYF.

V is TRBV25-1 and J is TRBJ2-3, with 7 bases lining up with TRBD2. Germline CDR1 MGHDK, CDR2 SYGVNS. This CDR3 contains 16 residues. V gave up 3 bases and J gave up 2 bases; unmatched junction bases: 8. As DNA, the CDR3 is TGTGCCAGCAGTGACCTACTAGCGAAACACACAGATACGCAGTATTTT. This encodes CASSDLLAKHTDTQYF.

The CDR3 bases are TGTGCCAGCAGTCCGACAGCCCCGTATGGCTACACCTTC. It translates to CASSPTAPYGYTF. The chain combines TRBV27 with TRBJ1-2, with D perhaps TRBD1 (5 bases). The germline V gene encodes CDR1 MNHEY and CDR2 SMNVEV (reference sequence). V was pared by 5 bases and J by 5 bases, with 12 bases between. This CDR3 is built from 13 residues.

This clone was detected once. V and J are TRBV27 and TRBJ2-7, with 12 bases identical to TRBD1. With 8 bases clipped from V and 4 bases from J, the junction kept 6 bases outside the gene matches. The V gene's germline CDR1 is MNHEY and CDR2 SMNVEV (reference sequence). The CDR3 has 14 residues. The chain's CDR3 is CASSGTGGLYEQYF. CDR3 nucleotide sequence: TGTGCCAGCTCTGGGACAGGGGGCTTGTACGAGCAGTACTTC.